This TCR beta chain emerged from a study of long-term antiretroviral therapy in people with HIV (dated by TCRdb to between 2020 and 2023). For context, the study as a whole: Collection of the earliest samples took place about a decade ahead of the 2015 WHO recommendation for immediate ART, at a time when ART was typically delayed until CD4 counts fell. Whether ART initiation and durable HIV suppression were associated with changes in peripheral blood TRB repertoire composition and diversity was tested in a retrospective serial study. From 25 to 30 adults with confirmed HIV infection, the cohort provided under 250 cryopreserved PBMC samples, gathered serially across a mean of about 6 years (range 1-12). Among the approximately 30 participants with HIV, over nine were female. No cross-contamination during QIAcube processing was seen in test extractions of a monoclonal T-cell line run alongside 30 to 35 polyclonal samples. Study-level results and caveats: A significant increase in TRB diversity was found to be associated with ART initiation, although TRB diversity was observed to remain significantly below that of transplant donor controls even after long-term ART. Expanded TRB clones identified before ART initiation dominated the repertoire across all time points, though the dominance fluctuated and decreased in many PLHIV after ART. Since PBMC availability was limited, sequencing covered only the TCR beta chain, with no alpha chain pairing. No data were available on ART adherence, viral resistance or therapy changes, limiting inferences about post-ART repertoire changes. HIV repertoires had narrower CDR3 length ranges than controls, and the network structure suggested an antigen-experienced repertoire that shifted only slightly toward naive after ART. The samples were dated from about 2003 to 2018, and the ART regimens that were used may be less effective than current ART regimens. Because cell numbers in pre-ART samples were limited, unsorted PBMC were profiled instead of sorted CD4+ and CD8+ T cells.

Sequencing of the TRB variable region was done with the immunoSEQ hsTCRB v3.0 assay at survey level resolution. The target sequencing depth for TRB was about 35,000-50,000 T-cell genomes per sample. An Illumina MiSeq with a v3 150-cycle kit was used to sequence the pooled TRB libraries. As for how the authors treated the data: Repertoire analysis was performed in R inside a reproducible Nextflow workflow that covered QC, data transformation and analysis. LymphoSeq2, an R package for exploring AIRR-Seq data, was used to implement custom analyses. After excluding a few samples that yielded fewer than 5000 total TRB sequences, some 190 HIV repertoires remained for analysis. Among the roughly 190 retained HIV repertoires, 55 to 60 were collected before ART initiation and about 130 were collected after ART initiation. Repertoires were downsampled to 5000 TRB nucleotide sequences, with summary statistics averaged over 100 downsampling iterations. Only TRB sequences with CDR3 regions of at least seven amino acids were retained for analysis. Diversity was assessed using a clonality score derived from Shannon entropy and using the Gini coefficient. Repertoire networks linked the top 5000 CDR3 amino acid sequences whenever two sequences differed by an edit distance of one. Antigen specificity groups and MHC restriction were predicted for TRB CDR3 amino acid sequences with GLIPH2. To flag known CMV, EBV, HIV or tissue antigen associations, CDR3 amino acid sequences were matched against VDJdb and McPAS-TCR. Pre-ART, post-ART and control groups were compared with Wilcoxon signed-rank tests and Holm-Bonferroni correction. Drawn from immuneACCESS, this table holds only the in-frame rearrangements with V and J called that TCRdb kept. Clones are partly lost; checked studies trace under half to an unresolved V gene and leave the rest unexplained. V and J calls and clone size are given by that table; D and trimming were obtained from the DNA. The sample table records roughly 32,000 clones; roughly 97% of these occur just once. The biggest ten clones account for under 2.5% of the sample.

Reading the germline V gene (reference sequence) gives CDR1 DFQATT and CDR2 SNEGSKA. The CDR3 runs 11 residues from the cysteine to the phenylalanine. Only the CDR3 DNA is retained, 33 bases long and in frame from the first base. V and J are truncated by 0 bases and 3 bases respectively, leaving an intervening sequence of 2 bases. Regarding this clone: Its antigen specificity is not known. The input lacks base qualities; no much larger clone sits a single base away.

To be included, a participant needed at least one PBMC sample from before ART initiation plus at least two post-ART samples. Every participant with HIV received treatment in the United States of America. Before DNA extraction, cryopreserved samples containing roughly 0.85-11 million PBMC were thawed and washed. At the time of the earliest PBMC sample, participants with HIV were aged between roughly 20 and 54 years. Each participant contributed PBMC samples from 1-4 timepoints before ART initiation and 2-8 timepoints after ART initiation, with a median of 7 samples. Serial HIV viral load, CD4+ T-cell count, ART history and demographic data were obtained for every participant. Genomic DNA was extracted from unsorted PBMC with a Qiagen kit on a QIAcube, processed in batches of 12 samples.

The chain is made from TRBV20-1 and TRBJ1-1, with the identity of the D gene unclear. The sequence derives from a man aged 30 to 45 with HIV. The material sequenced was unsorted PBMCs, taken 7.6 years after starting antiretroviral therapy. The CDR3 in this case is CSAREYTEAFF. The bases read TGCAGTGCTAGAGAGTACACTGAAGCTTTCTTT.